The subject of this entry is one T cell receptor beta chain. This sample was taken from a study of blood T cell repertoires in COVID-19. On the study more broadly: Spain, Italy and the United States supplied samples that represented acute and convalescent COVID-19. PBMCs, B-cell-depleted T cells, or T cells provided the cDNA or gDNA that made up the material.

Per the study methods: It was from reference gene primer amplification that nucleated cell counts were estimated. Clones were read by immunoSEQ multiplex PCR, and TCRdb kept only the in-frame ones, dropping some. That table supplies the V and J calls and clone size; D and trimming were determined from the DNA. The sample includes 200,000 or so clones, approximately 86% seen only once; the top ten take around 3%. The sequenced material came from peripheral blood. This receptor was taken from a man aged 60 to 69 with acute or convalescent COVID-19.

The CDR3 region has the DNA TGCGCCAGCAGCCACCGACCCGGGGATACGCAGTATTTT. Translating it yields CASSHRPGDTQYF. V gene TRBV4-3 combines with J gene TRBJ2-3; no clear D. The CDR3 is made up of 13 amino acids. Per germline, CDR1 LGHNA and CDR2 YSLEER. Trimming removed 3 bases from V and 6 bases from J, with 10 bases in between.